The rows below give T cell receptor beta chains drawn from one sample of a study of shared clonotypes between healthy human individuals. Sequencing was performed with immunoSEQ multiplex PCR; in TCRdb, only in-frame clones are kept and a portion is missing. The sample shows more than 2 million clones, 85% to 95% of them seen only once. Sequenced input: naive CD8+ T cells sorted from blood. Source of these receptors: a man between 18 and 29 years old in good health. CDR3s include the opening cysteine and the closing phenylalanine or tryptophan. The D gene is left open where the match is weak. A clone size is listed for some rows: how often the clone was seen (once, few, many), or a class if it is expanded.

d_gene | j_gene | v_gene | abundance | CDR3nt | CDR3aa
. | TRBJ2-1 | TRBV28 | . | TGTGCCAGCAGTTGGGGACTGAGCTCCTACAATGAGCAGTTCTTC | CASSWGLSSYNEQFF
TRBD2 | TRBJ2-3 | TRBV7-9 | . | TGTGCCAGCAGCTTAGTTGGCGGGGGGGTAGATACGCAGTATTTT | CASSLVGGGVDTQYF
. | TRBJ2-7 | TRBV5-1 | . | TGCGCCAGCAGCTTCCTCGAAGGGGCCCAAAGGGAGCAGTACTTC | CASSFLEGAQREQYF
TRBD2 | TRBJ2-1 | TRBV9 | . | TGTGCCAGCAGTTCCGACCCTACGACTAGCGGGACCGATGAGCAGTTCTTC | CASSSDPTTSGTDEQFF
. | TRBJ2-3 | TRBV4-1 | . | TGCGCCAGCAGCCCCCCTTATGGGGGCTGGGGAGATACGCAGTATTTT | CASSPPYGGWGDTQYF
. | TRBJ1-6 | TRBV27 | . | TGTGCCAGCAGTTTAGGTGGAGATTCACCCCTCCACTTT | CASSLGGDSPLHF
. | TRBJ1-3 | TRBV9 | . | TGTGCCAGCAGCAAGGGGTTACAGGGAAACACCATATATTTT | CASSKGLQGNTIYF
. | TRBJ2-5 | TRBV6-1 | . | TGTGCCAGCAGTGAAGCGCCACAGAAACTCCAAGAGACCCAGTACTTC | CASSEAPQKLQETQYF
TRBD2 | TRBJ2-3 | TRBV6-5 | . | TGTGCCAGCAGTTACTCTTCGGGAGGGCTCACAGATACGCAGTATTTT | CASSYSSGGLTDTQYF
TRBD1 | TRBJ1-2 | TRBV6-6 | . | TGTGCCAGCAGTTACTCCGAGGGGGCCTATGGCTACACCTTC | CASSYSEGAYGYTF
. | TRBJ2-7 | TRBV10-2 | . | TGCGCCAGCAGTGAGGGGGCTGGCTACGAGCAGTACTTC | CASSEGAGYEQYF
. | TRBJ2-7 | TRBV15 | . | TGTGCCACCAGCGACAACCCCGCCTACGAGCAGTACTTC | CATSDNPAYEQYF
TRBD1 | TRBJ2-7 | TRBV7-9 | . | TGTGCCAGCAGCTTAGGGCAGGGGGTCGAGCAGTACTTC | CASSLGQGVEQYF
. | TRBJ2-7 | TRBV27 | . | TGTGCCAGCAGTTTTGGGGGCTCCGGCTACGAGCAGTACTTC | CASSFGGSGYEQYF
. | TRBJ2-7 | TRBV7-2 | . | TGTGCCAGCAGGCCTACGGGGGCAAACGTCGAGCAGTACTTC | CASRPTGANVEQYF
. | TRBJ2-1 | TRBV7-6 | . | TGTGCCAGCAGCTTTGGGGCCCCGATTGGGAATGAGCAGTTCTTC | CASSFGAPIGNEQFF
. | TRBJ1-1 | TRBV9 | . | TGTGCCAGCAGCGTAGATGGGGGGATAACTGAAGCTTTCTTT | CASSVDGGITEAFF
TRBD1 | TRBJ2-1 | TRBV28 | . | TGTGCCAGCAGTCATGGGACAGCCACCTACAATGAGCAGTTCTTC | CASSHGTATYNEQFF
. | TRBJ2-7 | TRBV7-9 | . | TGTGCCAGCAGCCCGCGGGACCAAGCGTACGAGCAGTACTTC | CASSPRDQAYEQYF
. | TRBJ1-4 | TRBV9 | . | TGTGCCAGCAGCCCCCCCGGGGGGGATCCAGAAGCAACTAATGAAAAACTGTTTTTT | CASSPPGGDPEATNEKLFF
. | TRBJ2-2 | TRBV9 | . | TGTGCCACTAGTTTGGGGGCGAACACCGGGGAGCTGTTTTTT | CATSLGANTGELFF
. | TRBJ2-7 | TRBV14 | few | TGTGCCAGCAGCCAAGAATTCTGGGGGGCTAAGCAGTACTTC | CASSQEFWGAKQYF
. | TRBJ2-7 | TRBV28 | . | TGTGCCAGCAGTAAGGGCACGGACGAGCAGTACTTC | CASSKGTDEQYF
. | TRBJ2-7 | TRBV6-5 | . | TGTGCCAGTTACACGAACTCCTACGAGCAGTACTTC | CASYTNSYEQYF
. | TRBJ2-7 | TRBV4-1 | . | TGCGCCAGCAGCCAAGTAGGGAGCTTCTACGAGCAGTACTTC | CASSQVGSFYEQYF
TRBD2 | TRBJ2-2 | TRBV9 | once | TGTGCCAGCAGCGTAGAGGCTAGCGGGAGGGCCATCGGGGAGCTGTTTTTT | CASSVEASGRAIGELFF
. | TRBJ2-2 | TRBV29-1 | . | TGCAGCGTGGATATTCCGAACACCGGGGAGCTGTTTTTT | CSVDIPNTGELFF